Presented here are 15 T cell receptor beta chains from one specimen sequenced in a study of T cell repertoires in cytomegalovirus infection. Their specific antigens are unknown. TCRdb reprocessed the reads with MiXCR, giving one entry per CDR3 protein. Of about 830,000 distinct CDR3 sequences listed, around a third were seen once; the top ten hold 12%. The sample here was cultured CD8+ T cells from PBMCs, taken from culture after CMV antigen stimulation. These receptors all stem from a human donor in good health (CMV status not recorded). Some clones in this sample may be carry-over from other donors' samples.

This clonotype occurred a few times. The chain uses TRBV7-3 and TRBJ1-1; unclear D gene. This CDR3 spans 13 amino acids. Trimming removed 8 bases at V and 4 bases at J, with 14 bases between. Germline V CDR1 and CDR2: SGHTA, FQGTGA. The DNA for the CDR3 is TGTGCCAGCGCCGCTCGCCAAGCCACTGAAGCTTTCTTT. It yields the protein CASAARQATEAFF.

A remark on this clonotype: The conserved phenylalanine or tryptophan is not found at the CDR3 terminus, so this likely reflects a read error. The chain links TRBV7-8 to TRBJ1-5, with a possible D match to TRBD1 (5 bases). The length of the CDR3 is 12 residues. Germline V gives CDR1 SGHVS, CDR2 FQNEAQ. In DNA, the CDR3 is TGTGCCAGCCGCTTAGAGGGGCAGCCCCAGCATATT. It encodes CASRLEGQPQHI.

The chain links TRBV2 to TRBJ2-3, with 7 bases aligning to TRBD2. The CDR3 consists of 15 residues. Unmatched junction bases numbered 3, after V lost 1 base and J lost 2 bases. Germline-derived CDR1 and CDR2 are SNHLY and FYNNEI. Written as DNA, the CDR3 is TGTGCCAGCAGTGAAGAACGACTAGCCACAGATACGCAGTATTTT. Translated: CASSEERLATDTQYF.

This clonotype was seen only a few times. This chain joins TRBV6-1 and TRBJ2-1; D is perhaps TRBD2 (6 bases). CDR3 length: 16 residues. From germline, CDR1 is MNHNS and CDR2 SASEGT. Trimming took 6 bases from V and 7 from J, leaving 22 bases between them. As DNA, the CDR3 is TGTGCCAGCAGCCGCCTAAGCCCCTCGGGGGTAAATGAGCAGTTCTTC. Protein: CASSRLSPSGVNEQFF.

This clonotype was recorded a few times. The J gene is TRBJ1-5, the V gene TRBV6-1; TRBD1 is a possible D gene (5 bases). With 6 bases removed from V and 0 bases from J, the gap between germline ends came to 15 bases. The CDR3 consists of 16 residues. Germline V gene lookup returns CDR1 MNHNS and CDR2 SASEGT. CDR3 nucleotides: TGTGCCAGCAGCCGTTTCCGGGACGGTAGCAATCAGCCCCAGCATTTT. This encodes CASSRFRDGSNQPQHF.

This chain connects TRBV2 to TRBJ2-1; 10 positions agree with TRBD2. Germline V gene data show CDR1 as SNHLY and CDR2 as FYNNEI. This CDR3 spans 15 amino acids. The ends lost 6 bases at V and 5 bases at J; junction bases unmatched: 7. CDR3 protein: CASRASGGPNNEQFF. The CDR3 DNA reads as TGTGCCAGCAGAGCTAGCGGGGGACCGAACAATGAGCAGTTCTTC.

At least ten counts were recorded for this clonotype. The chain combines TRBV29-1 with TRBJ2-1, with TRBD2 matching over 13 bases. Germline lookup yields CDR1 SQVTM and CDR2 ANQGSEA. CDR3 length equals 15 residues. V lost 4 bases, J lost 5 bases, and 5 bases stayed unmatched. The CDR3 nucleotides read TGCAGCGTTGGGGGGACTAGCGGGGACAACAATGAGCAGTTCTTC. This gives the protein CSVGGTSGDNNEQFF.

The chain uses TRBV20-1 and TRBJ2-7, with 7 bases matching TRBD2. In germline, CDR1 is DFQATT, CDR2 SNEGSKA (reference sequence). V trimming: 5 bases; J trimming: 7 bases; junction bases outside the gene matches: 17. The CDR3 is 15 amino acids. The CDR3 bases are TGCAGTGCTTCCTTCGGGGGGAAAAGTTTGTGGGAGCAGTACTTC. Its translation: CSASFGGKSLWEQYF.

This clonotype appeared a few times. V is TRBV12-3 or TRBV12-4 and J is TRBJ1-2; possible D gene TRBD1, 5 bases. V was trimmed by 1 base and J by 8 bases, leaving 8 bases between them. The CDR3 has 12 amino acids. CDR3 sequence: CASSLVTEGYTF. As DNA, the CDR3 is TGTGCCAGCAGTTTAGTGACAGAAGGCTACACCTTC.

This chain links TRBV20-1 with TRBJ1-1; TRBD1 matches 7 bases. Trimming removed 5 bases from V and 10 bases from J; junction bases left unmatched: 13. CDR1 and CDR2 from the germline V gene are DFQATT and SNEGSKA (reference sequence). The CDR3 is 13 residues long. DNA for the CDR3: TGCAGTGCTCGGACAGGCCCCGTACCCGGAGCTTTCTTT. Translated: CSARTGPVPGAFF.

In its sample, this clonotype was seen once. The rearrangement uses TRBV12-3 or TRBV12-4 and TRBJ2-1; TRBD2 aligns across 7 bases. CDR3 size: 14 residues. V lost 7 bases to trimming and J lost 5 bases; unmatched junction nucleotides: 8. The CDR3 loop is CASTLPSGDNEQFF. DNA for the CDR3: TGTGCCAGCACCCTTCCTAGCGGCGACAATGAGCAGTTCTTC.

In the case of this clonotype: A much larger clone lies one base from this, so it may be a read error. This rearrangement joins TRBV7-4 to TRBJ1-4; D uncertain. CDR1 SGHVT and CDR2 SQSDAQ come from the germline V gene. The V end lost 2 bases, the J end lost 4 bases, and 5 bases lay between the germline ends. The CDR3 is made up of 13 amino acids. CDR3 nucleotides: TGTGCCAGCAGCTTAAGTGTTAATGAAAAACTGTTTTTT. This codes for CASSLSVNEKLFF.

This clonotype was picked up a small number of times. The chain links TRBV7-6 to TRBJ1-2; D may be TRBD1 (5 bases). The CDR3 contains 14 residues. CDR1 and CDR2 from the germline V gene are SGHVS and FNYEAQ. V was pared by 4 bases and J by 8 bases, with 17 bases between. CDR3 protein: CASSSTGGVQGYTF. CDR3 bases: TGTGCCAGCAGCTCCACCGGGGGGGTACAGGGCTACACCTTC.

The chain has TRBV7-8 and TRBJ1-1, with D uncertain. The CDR3 spans 15 residues. The V gene's germline CDR1 is SGHVS and CDR2 FQNEAQ. Trimming removed 3 bases at V and 4 bases at J, with 15 bases between. The CDR3 reads CASSLRPGEFTEAFF. As DNA, the CDR3 is TGTGCCAGCAGCTTGAGACCCGGGGAGTTCACTGAAGCTTTCTTT.

This clonotype was counted between two and nine times. The gene calls are TRBV6-4 and TRBJ2-3, with D possibly TRBD1 on 5 matching bases. CDR3 length equals 15 residues. Trimming removed 2 bases from V and 0 bases from J, with 9 bases in between. Germline CDR1 reads MRHNA; CDR2 reads SNTAGT. CDR3 sequence: CASSDAGLSTDTQYF. CDR3 sequence (DNA): TGTGCCAGCAGTGACGCAGGGCTAAGCACAGATACGCAGTATTTT.